A single sample gave rise to the 26 T cell receptor beta chains below, sequenced in a study of vaccination and CD4 T cells after COVID-19. For these receptors, no antigen is known. Documented treatment: roughly 10-day PBMC culture with coronavirus spike peptide pools or control peptides (ViraFEST assay). Sequenced with the Oncomine TCR Beta short-read assay was DNA taken from cultured CD4+ T cells. Using its own MiXCR run on the PCR reads, TCRdb lists one record per CDR3 protein. The sample lists 8,500 to 13,000 distinct CDR3 sequences, roughly 41% occurring once. Sequencing was performed on CD4+ T cells from blood, cultured in vitro, taken after SARS-CoV-2 vaccination. These receptors were obtained from a human donor who had recovered from COVID-19.

In its sample, this clonotype was seen a few times. V usage is TRBV6-1 and J usage is TRBJ2-5, with a possible D match to TRBD1 (6 bases). In germline, CDR1 is MNHNS, CDR2 SASEGT. Trimming removed 6 bases from V and 5 bases from J, with 7 bases in between. This CDR3 contains 11 residues. The CDR3 region is CASRQGETQYF. The CDR3 bases are TGTGCCAGCAGGCAGGGGGAGACCCAGTACTTC.

The genes are TRBV7-2 and TRBJ2-5; TRBD2 matches 8 bases. CDR3 length equals 14 residues. The germline gives CDR1 SGHTA, CDR2 FQGNSA. The V segment lost 1 base and the J segment 5 bases; nucleotides outside the gene matches: 3. The CDR3 region has the DNA TGTGCCAGCAGCTTAGTGGGGACTAGGGAGACCCAGTACTTC. Translated, it gives CASSLVGTRETQYF. The variable domain in full, completed from reference TRBV7-2 and TRBJ2-5, reads GAGVSQSPSNKVTEKGKDVELRCDPISGHTALYWYRQSLGQGLEFLIYFQGNSAPDKSGLPSDRFSAERTGGSVSTLTIQRTQQEDSAVYLCASSLVGTRETQYFGPGTRLLVL.

The table lists this clonotype with a few counts. The gene calls are TRBV20-1 and TRBJ2-1; 10 positions agree with TRBD2. CDR1 and CDR2 from the germline V gene are DFQATT and SNEGSKA (reference sequence). CDR3 length: 13 residues. V shed 1 base and J 10 bases; nucleotides not matched to a gene: 4. The CDR3 spells CSARGLAGVEQFF. For the CDR3, the DNA is TGCAGTGCTAGAGGTCTAGCGGGGGTAGAGCAGTTCTTC.

This chain uses TRBV30 with TRBJ1-5; D is perhaps TRBD1 (6 bases). V lost 4 bases, J lost 0 bases, and 16 bases lay in between. The germline V gene encodes CDR1 GTSNPN and CDR2 SVGIG (reference sequence). The CDR3 contains 16 residues. The CDR3 here is CAWNLGGAYSNQPQHF. The DNA for the CDR3 is TGTGCCTGGAATCTTGGGGGGGCCTATAGCAATCAGCCCCAGCATTTT.

V usage is TRBV28 and J usage is TRBJ1-1; tentative D call: TRBD1 (5 bases). The CDR3 has 14 amino acids. Germline CDR1 MDHEN, CDR2 SYDVKM. V was pared by 6 bases and J by 3 bases, with 14 bases between. The CDR3 sequence: CASRGGGRDTEAFF. Written as DNA, the CDR3 is TGTGCCAGCAGGGGGGGGGGAAGGGACACTGAAGCTTTCTTT.

This clonotype was counted only a few times. The DNA for the CDR3 is TGTGCCAGCAGCCCTGCGGCAGGGGAATATGGCTACACCTTC. Protein sequence: CASSPAAGEYGYTF. V and J are TRBV7-2 and TRBJ1-2; maybe TRBD1 (6 bases). Germline V gene lookup returns CDR1 SGHTA and CDR2 FQGNSA. There are 14 residues in the CDR3. The V and J ends lost 5 bases and 5 bases respectively, with 15 bases between them.

The chain is built from TRBV27 and TRBJ2-3, with a possible D match to TRBD2 (6 bases). The V gene's germline CDR1 is MNHEY and CDR2 SMNVEV (reference sequence). V lost 1 base to trimming and J lost 0 bases, with 11 bases between them. CDR3 length: 16 residues. This CDR3 reads CASSLFGGASTDTQYF. DNA for the CDR3: TGTGCCAGCAGTTTATTCGGGGGAGCTAGCACAGATACGCAGTATTTT.

This clonotype was counted a few times. V usage is TRBV6-1 and J usage is TRBJ1-1; D possibly corresponds to TRBD1 (5 bases). CDR3 length equals 16 residues. The germline V gene has CDR1 MNHNS and CDR2 SASEGT. V was clipped by 2 bases and J by 2 bases, with 15 bases between them. The CDR3: CASSESRVRINTEAFF. Here the CDR3 DNA reads TGTGCCAGCAGTGAAAGCAGGGTGCGGATAAACACTGAAGCTTTCTTT.

The DNA for the CDR3 is TGTGCCAGCAGTAGCGGGAGCTCCTATAATTCACCCCTCCACTTT. Amino acids: CASSSGSSYNSPLHF. The V and J genes are TRBV2 and TRBJ1-6, with D hard to call. The germline CDR1 and CDR2 sequences are SNHLY and FYNNEI. This CDR3 is built from 15 residues. Trimming removed 5 bases at V and 0 bases at J, with 8 bases between. Looking up the rest from reference TRBV2 and TRBJ1-6 gives the full variable domain: EPEVTQTPSHQVTQMGQEVILRCVPISNHLYFYWYRQILGQKVEFLVSFYNNEISEKSEIFDDQFSVERPDGSNFTLKIRSTKLEDSAMYFCASSSGSSYNSPLHFGNGTRLTVT.

This clonotype came up a few times. V is TRBV6-5 and J is TRBJ1-5; no clear D. The CDR3 contains 14 residues. Per the germline V gene, CDR1 is MNHEY and CDR2 is SVGAGI. Trimming pared 0 bases from V and 7 bases from J, leaving 10 bases between. CDR3 region: CASSYSNFGQPQHF. CDR3 nucleotides: TGTGCCAGCAGTTACTCGAATTTCGGACAGCCCCAGCATTTT.

The chain carries TRBV21-1 and TRBJ2-4; the D segment call TRBD1 is taken from the table without a DNA check. TRBV21-1 is classified as a pseudogene. This CDR3 has 17 residues. The CDR3 protein is CASRNDRVPPAKNIQYF. The CDR3 DNA is TGTGCCAGCAGGAATGATAGGGTCCCCCCAGCCAAAAACATTCAGTACTTC.

V and J are TRBV9 and TRBJ2-2, with D perhaps TRBD1 or TRBD2 (6 bases each). Looked up from germline, CDR1 is SGDLS and CDR2 is YYNGEE. Trimming cost V 0 bases and J 5 bases, with 11 bases left between them. CDR3 length equals 15 residues. The CDR3 protein is CASSVEGGRTGELFF. Here the CDR3 DNA reads TGTGCCAGCAGCGTAGAGGGGGGCCGGACCGGGGAGCTGTTTTTT.

This clonotype showed up just a few times. This rearrangement joins TRBV20-1 to TRBJ2-3; no reliable D call. The CDR3 is 13 amino acids. Trimming removed 4 bases at V and 2 bases at J, with 10 bases between. Germline lookup yields CDR1 DFQATT and CDR2 SNEGSKA (reference sequence). In DNA, the CDR3 is TGCAGTGCTAAAGGCCCTAACACAGATACGCAGTATTTT. It codes for CSAKGPNTDTQYF.

The chain links TRBV15 to TRBJ2-6; D is undetermined. There are 13 residues in the CDR3. Trimming left V 1 base short and J 9 bases short, with 7 bases between. CDR1 and CDR2 from the germline V gene are LNHNV and YYDKDF (reference sequence). This chain's CDR3 is CATSRVPSNVLTF. The CDR3 DNA is TGTGCCACCAGCAGAGTTCCCAGCAACGTCCTGACTTTC.

In its sample, this clonotype ranks as large. The chain has TRBV7-2 and TRBJ2-7; 7 bases align to TRBD1. V trimming: 5 bases; J trimming: 5 bases; junction bases outside the gene matches: 12. The length of the CDR3 is 15 residues. Germline V gene lookup returns CDR1 SGHTA and CDR2 FQGNSA. CDR3 DNA sequence: TGTGCCAGCAGCCGGCAGACAGGGCTAAAGAACGAGCAGTACTTC. Its translation is CASSRQTGLKNEQYF.

This clonotype was counted only a few times. The rearrangement links TRBV6-5 to TRBJ2-3; D unresolved. The germline gives CDR1 MNHEY, CDR2 SVGAGI. The CDR3 has 15 amino acids. V was shortened by 4 bases and J by 3 bases, with 14 bases between the two germline ends. In DNA, the CDR3 is TGTGCCAGCAGTTCGTCACTCGAGAGAACAGATACGCAGTATTTT. Translated, it gives CASSSSLERTDTQYF.

The V and J genes are TRBV25-1 and TRBJ2-7; D is unresolved. The CDR3 runs to 14 residues. V lost 6 bases and J 3 bases, leaving 15 bases between the germline ends. Looked up from germline, CDR1 is MGHDK and CDR2 is SYGVNS. The CDR3 DNA reads as TGTGCCAGCAGCCTCTACGGAACAGACTACGAGCAGTACTTC. Translated, it gives CASSLYGTDYEQYF.

This chain links TRBV19 with TRBJ2-1; 7 positions agree with TRBD1. CDR3 length: 13 residues. The J segment lost 5 bases and the V segment lost 10 bases, leaving 8 bases of the junction unmatched. CDR1 is LNHDA, CDR2 SQIVND, per germline (reference sequence). The CDR3 DNA reads as TGTGCCACAGGACAGGTATTAAACAATGAGCAGTTCTTC. Translated: CATGQVLNNEQFF.

The rearrangement uses TRBV11-2 and TRBJ2-7; 10 bases line up with TRBD1. The germline gives CDR1 SGHAT, CDR2 FQNNGV. This CDR3 spans 15 amino acids. With 5 bases clipped from V and 4 bases from J, the junction kept 8 bases outside the gene matches. The CDR3 loop reads CASSEWGTGAYEQYF. For the CDR3, the DNA is TGTGCCAGCAGCGAATGGGGGACAGGGGCTTACGAGCAGTACTTC.

The rearrangement uses TRBV5-1 and TRBJ2-7; 9 bases are a match to TRBD2. Germline V gives CDR1 SGHRS, CDR2 YFSETQ. This CDR3 comprises 13 residues. Unmatched junction bases numbered 4, after V lost 3 bases and J lost 6 bases. CDR3 sequence reads: CASSSGLASEQYF. DNA for the CDR3: TGCGCCAGCAGCTCGGGACTAGCAAGCGAGCAGTACTTC.

This clonotype showed up just a few times. V is TRBV7-9 and J is TRBJ2-5; D is possibly TRBD1 or TRBD2 (5 bases each). Trimming pared 6 bases from V and 1 base from J, leaving 9 bases between. There are 13 residues in the CDR3. Germline CDR1 reads SEHNR; CDR2 reads FQNEAQ (reference sequence). The CDR3, as DNA: TGTGCCAGCAGGGGGACCGTCCAAGAGACCCAGTACTTC. It encodes CASRGTVQETQYF. Looking up the rest from reference TRBV7-9 and TRBJ2-5 gives the full variable domain: DTGVSQNPRHKITKRGQNVTFRCDPISEHNRLYWYRQTLGQGPEFLTYFQNEAQLEKSRLLSDRFSAERPKGSFSTLEIQRTEQGDSAMYLCASRGTVQETQYFGPGTRLLVL.

CDR3 residues: CSAAARHSTDTQYF. As DNA, the CDR3 is TGCAGCGCGGCGGCGCGGCATAGCACAGATACGCAGTATTTT. The J gene is TRBJ2-3, the V gene TRBV29-1, with no clear D. V lost 7 bases and J lost 0, with 14 bases in between. This CDR3 is 14 amino acids long. CDR1 is SQVTM, CDR2 ANQGSEA, per germline.

The chain has TRBV19 and TRBJ2-7; D possibly corresponds to TRBD2 (6 bases). Trimming stripped 10 bases from V and 7 bases from J, with 14 bases between. Germline V gene data show CDR1 as LNHDA and CDR2 as SQIVND (reference sequence). The CDR3 sequence is 11 residues long. The CDR3 DNA is TGTGCCACCCTAGGACGGGGGGAGCAGTACTTC. Translation gives CATLGRGEQYF.

This clonotype was counted between two and nine times. The chain uses TRBV28 and TRBJ2-3; D remains ambiguous. Between the trimmed V and J ends, which lost 5 bases and 3 bases, there was a span of 3 bases. The CDR3 contains 11 residues. CDR1 is MDHEN and CDR2 is SYDVKM in the germline V gene. Here the CDR3 reads CASSPTDTQYF. The CDR3 DNA is TGTGCCAGCAGTCCGACAGATACGCAGTATTTT.

This sequence joins TRBV11-2 and TRBJ2-5; possible D gene TRBD2, 5 bases. V was clipped by 4 bases and J by 5 bases, with 11 bases between them. CDR1 and CDR2 from the germline V gene are SGHAT and FQNNGV. The CDR3 is 13 amino acids. The CDR3 is CASSSARGETQYF. The CDR3 region has the DNA TGTGCCAGCAGCTCGGCCCGAGGGGAGACCCAGTACTTC.

This clonotype was observed a handful of times. The rearrangement links TRBV20-1 to TRBJ1-5, with D possibly TRBD1 on 6 matching bases. CDR3 size: 15 residues. Germline CDR1 reads DFQATT; CDR2 reads SNEGSKA (reference sequence). Trimming left V 3 bases short and J 4 bases short, with 16 bases between. Here the CDR3 reads CSASPRTARNQPQHF. Here the CDR3 DNA reads TGCAGTGCTAGCCCAAGGACAGCCCGGAATCAGCCCCAGCATTTT.